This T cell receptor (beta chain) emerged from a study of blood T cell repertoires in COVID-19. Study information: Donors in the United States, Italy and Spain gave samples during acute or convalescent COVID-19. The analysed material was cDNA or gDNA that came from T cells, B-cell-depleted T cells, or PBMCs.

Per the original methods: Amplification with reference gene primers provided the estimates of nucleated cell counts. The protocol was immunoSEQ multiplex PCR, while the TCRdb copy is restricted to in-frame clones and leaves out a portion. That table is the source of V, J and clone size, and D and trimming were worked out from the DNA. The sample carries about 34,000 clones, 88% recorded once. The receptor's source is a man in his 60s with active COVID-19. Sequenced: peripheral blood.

The CDR3 reads CSASSGTAQETQYF. Here the CDR3 DNA reads TGCAGTGCTAGTTCCGGGACAGCACAAGAGACCCAGTACTTC. The rearrangement links TRBV20-1 to TRBJ2-5; the match to TRBD1 covers 7 bases. The V gene end was trimmed by 3 bases and the J gene end by 2 bases; junction bases not matched to a gene: 6. The CDR3 contains 14 residues. Germline V CDR1 and CDR2: DFQATT, SNEGSKA (reference sequence).